This T cell receptor beta chain was found in a study of T cells in Graves' hyperthyroidism and ophthalmopathy. Trimming removed 5 bases from V and 1 base from J, with 8 bases in between. The CDR3 is 12 amino acids. CDR1 is DFQATT and CDR2 is SNEGSKA in the germline V gene (reference sequence). No progression to ophthalmopathy during 18 months of follow-up defined stable disease. This clonotype was observed many times. TCR beta CDR3 regions were amplified from RNA transcripts. TCR CDR3 underwent first-round RT-PCR with the HTBI primer set. Each CDR3 protein is one row after TCRdb ran MiXCR on the multiplex PCR reads. The sample lists 750,000 to 950,000 distinct CDR3 sequences; about two fifths were seen once.

The V call is TRBV20-1, the J call TRBJ1-1; D not resolved. This TCR was recovered from a man between 18 and 29 years old with Graves' hyperthyroidism. Sequencing was carried out using blood. CDR3 coding DNA: TGCAGTGCTTCCCCGGGGAACACTGAAGCTTTCTTT. Its translation: CSASPGNTEAFF.